This T cell receptor (beta chain) came from a study of blood T cell repertoires in COVID-19. The data were produced by immunoSEQ multiplex PCR, yet TCRdb's version contains in-frame clones alone and is incomplete. In the table there are 300,000 or so clones, about 90% of which are singletons. Germline-derived CDR1 and CDR2 are SGHNT and YYREEE (reference sequence). Germline trimming cut 2 bases from V and 6 bases from J; bases unmatched to any gene: 4. The CDR3 runs to 16 residues. In this sample, this clone turned up once. This chain connects TRBV5-4 to TRBJ2-1, with 14 bases matching TRBD2. The clonotype comes from a woman in her twenties or thirties who had recovered from COVID-19. Sequencing used PBMCs or T cells enriched from blood (not recorded which). This CDR3 is CASSFQTSGGANEQFF. CDR3 in DNA: TGTGCCAGCAGCTTCCAGACTAGCGGGGGGGCCAATGAGCAGTTCTTC.